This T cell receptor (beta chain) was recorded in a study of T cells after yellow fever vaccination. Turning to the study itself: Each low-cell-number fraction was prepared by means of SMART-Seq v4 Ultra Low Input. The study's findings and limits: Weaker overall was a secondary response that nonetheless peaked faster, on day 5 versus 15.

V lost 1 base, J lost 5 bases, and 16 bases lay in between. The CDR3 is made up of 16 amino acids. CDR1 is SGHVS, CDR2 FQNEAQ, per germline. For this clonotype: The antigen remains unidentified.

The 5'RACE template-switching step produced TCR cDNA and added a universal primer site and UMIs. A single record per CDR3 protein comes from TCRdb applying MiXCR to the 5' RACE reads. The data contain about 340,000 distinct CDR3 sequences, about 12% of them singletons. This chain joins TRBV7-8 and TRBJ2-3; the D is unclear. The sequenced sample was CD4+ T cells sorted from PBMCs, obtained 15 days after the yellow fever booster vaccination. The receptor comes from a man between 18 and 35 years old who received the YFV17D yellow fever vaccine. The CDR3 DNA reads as TGTGCCAGCAGCTTAGATCAGCCTCGCCCCGGAGATACGCAGTATTTT. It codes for CASSLDQPRPGDTQYF.